This T cell receptor (beta chain) is drawn from a study of Graves' ophthalmopathy and Graves' hyperthyroidism. Patients were excluded if they had other autoimmune diseases or uncontrolled infections, and likewise if pregnancy or lactation applied. In germline, CDR1 is DFQATT, CDR2 SNEGSKA (reference sequence). This CDR3 spans 14 amino acids. V lost 1 base to trimming and J lost 5 bases, with 14 bases between them. Many counts were recorded for this clonotype. TCR beta CDR3 regions were amplified from RNA transcripts. RT-PCR was first run with HTBI primers, then multiplex PCR in a second round. TCRdb reprocessed the multiplex PCR reads via MiXCR and lists one record per CDR3 protein. The data show fewer than 650,000 distinct CDR3 sequences, 22% seen once.

This receptor was obtained from a woman between 18 and 29 years old with stable Graves' hyperthyroidism. Some clones in this sample may be carry-over from other donors' samples. The sample was peripheral blood. The rearrangement links TRBV20-1 to TRBJ2-5; perhaps TRBD2 as D (7 bases). Here the CDR3 DNA reads TGCAGTGCTAGAGTGGGGGGGGCCGTGGAGACCCAGTACTTC. Translating it yields CSARVGGAVETQYF.